The T cell receptor beta chain under discussion was sequenced for a study of blood T cell repertoires in COVID-19. At the level of the study: Acute-phase and convalescent COVID-19 samples originated in the United States, Italy and Spain. PBMCs, B-cell-depleted T cells, or T cells were the source of the cDNA or gDNA that made up the material.

The germline CDR1 and CDR2 sequences are SGHKS and YYEKEE (reference sequence). This CDR3 comprises 16 residues. Unmatched junction bases numbered 8, after V lost 0 bases and J lost 4 bases. Original methodology: Amplification of reference gene primers provided the estimated nucleated cell counts. This table comes from immunoSEQ multiplex PCR, and its TCRdb copy is limited to in-frame clones, with some not included. That table furnishes V, J and clone size, whereas the DNA furnished D and trimming. The table includes approximately 80,000 clones, roughly 79% detected once. The clonotype originates from a man older than 75 with acute or convalescent COVID-19. This rearrangement joins TRBV5-5 to TRBJ1-2; 8 bases agree with TRBD1. Sequencing was done on a sample of peripheral blood. The CDR3, as DNA: TGTGCCAGCAGCTTGGCCGAACAGGGGGGGACCTATGGCTACACCTTC. It specifies CASSLAEQGGTYGYTF.